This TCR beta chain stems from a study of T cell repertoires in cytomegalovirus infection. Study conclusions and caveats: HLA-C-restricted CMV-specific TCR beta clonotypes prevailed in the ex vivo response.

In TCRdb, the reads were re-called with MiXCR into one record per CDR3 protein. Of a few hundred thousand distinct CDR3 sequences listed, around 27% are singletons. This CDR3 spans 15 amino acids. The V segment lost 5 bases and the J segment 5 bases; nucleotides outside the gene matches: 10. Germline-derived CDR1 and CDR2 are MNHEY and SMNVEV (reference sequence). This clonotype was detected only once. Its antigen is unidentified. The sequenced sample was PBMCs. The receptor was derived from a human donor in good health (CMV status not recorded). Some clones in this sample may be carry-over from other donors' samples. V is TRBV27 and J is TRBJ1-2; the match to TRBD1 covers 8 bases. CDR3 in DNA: TGTGCCAGCAGTCCGACCGGGACAGGATTTTATGGCTACACCTTC. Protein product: CASSPTGTGFYGYTF.